This is a list of T cell receptor beta chains from one sample in a study of blood T cells in healthy people across ages. One entry per CDR3 protein results from TCRdb running MiXCR on the 5' RACE reads. Counted here are around 750,000 distinct CDR3 sequences, about 48% occurring once; the ten biggest clones make up approximately 41%. Sequencing used blood. These receptors originate from a man at least 80 years old in good health. Each CDR3 is given with its conserved first and last residue. Fields, in order: D gene, J gene, clone size, V gene, CDR3 protein, CDR3 DNA. A D gene is named only where the DNA matches it firmly. The size of a clone is reported for some rows only, either as once, few or many, or as a class for expanded clones.

D: NA
J: TRBJ2-7
size: NA
V: TRBV5-1
CDR3: CASGPGRQAYEQYF
DNA: TGCGCCAGCGGACCGGGACGTCAAGCTTACGAGCAGTACTTC

D: TRBD2
J: TRBJ2-3
size: NA
V: TRBV12-3/TRBV12-4
CDR3: CASKGTSGSQIHRYAYF
DNA: TGTGCCAGCAAAGGGACTAGCGGGTCTCAGATCCACAGATACGCGTATTTT

D: NA
J: TRBJ1-6
size: NA
V: TRBV12-3/TRBV12-4
CDR3: CASSLGQFLSPLHF
DNA: TGTGCCAGCAGTTTGGGGCAGTTCCTTAGTCCCCTCCACTTT

D: NA
J: TRBJ2-7
size: NA
V: TRBV2
CDR3: CASSEDSVRLRQTQFLEQYF
DNA: TGTGCCAGCAGTGAAGATAGTGTTAGGCTGCGCCAAACCCAGTTTCTAGAGCAGTACTTC

D: NA
J: TRBJ2-1
size: NA
V: TRBV18
CDR3: CASSEVSQETQFF
DNA: TGTGCCAGCTCGGAGGTGTCACAAGAGACCCAGTTCTTC

D: NA
J: TRBJ2-1
size: NA
V: TRBV6-2/TRBV6-3
CDR3: CASSHLAGEQFF
DNA: TGTGCCAGCAGTCACCTGGCGGGAGAGCAGTTCTTC

D: TRBD1
J: TRBJ2-7
size: NA
V: TRBV18
CDR3: CASSPLGQGTYEQYF
DNA: TGTGCCAGCTCACCACTGGGACAGGGAACCTACGAGCAGTACTTC

D: NA
J: TRBJ2-7
size: NA
V: TRBV28
CDR3: CASSLGGQKAYEQYF
DNA: TGTGCCAGCAGTTTAGGTGGACAGAAAGCATACGAGCAGTACTTC

D: TRBD2
J: TRBJ2-1
size: few
V: TRBV7-9
CDR3: CASSFETSGRYHEQFF
DNA: TGTGCCAGCAGCTTTGAGACTAGCGGGAGATATCATGAGCAGTTCTTC

D: TRBD2
J: TRBJ2-1
size: NA
V: TRBV7-2
CDR3: CASSLGLAGTNEQYF
DNA: TGTGCCAGCAGCCTTGGGCTAGCGGGGACGAATGAGCAATACTTC

D: TRBD1
J: TRBJ2-7
size: NA
V: TRBV6-6
CDR3: CASSPDRGSGEQYF
DNA: TGTGCCAGCAGCCCTGACAGGGGATCGGGGGAGCAGTACTTC

D: TRBD2
J: TRBJ2-1
size: NA
V: TRBV2
CDR3: CASSDSGSGSYNEQFF
DNA: TGTGCCAGCAGTGACAGCGGGAGTGGGTCCTACAATGAGCAGTTCTTC

D: NA
J: TRBJ2-5
size: NA
V: TRBV6-6
CDR3: CASSWAGQETQYF
DNA: TGTGCCAGCAGTTGGGCGGGGCAAGAGACCCAGTACTTC

D: NA
J: TRBJ1-2
size: once
V: TRBV6-6
CDR3: CASRSYRESYTF
DNA: TGTGCCAGCAGATCCTACAGGGAGAGCTACACCTTC

D: TRBD2
J: TRBJ2-7
size: NA
V: TRBV4-2
CDR3: CASSQGLAGGPPYEQYF
DNA: TGTGCCAGCAGCCAAGGGCTTGCGGGAGGGCCCCCCTACGAGCAGTACTTC

D: TRBD1
J: TRBJ1-2
size: NA
V: TRBV6-6
CDR3: CASSYVGQGGRYTF
DNA: TGTGCCAGCAGTTATGTGGGACAGGGTGGACGCTACACCTTC

D: TRBD1
J: TRBJ2-4
size: NA
V: TRBV5-1
CDR3: CASSRGQGAPQNIQYF
DNA: TGCGCCAGCAGCCGGGGACAGGGGGCCCCCCAAAACATTCAGTACTTC

D: NA
J: TRBJ2-5
size: NA
V: TRBV24-1
CDR3: CATSGGDRSGETQYF
DNA: TGTGCCACCAGTGGCGGGGACCGCTCCGGAGAGACCCAGTACTTC

D: NA
J: TRBJ2-7
size: NA
V: TRBV9
CDR3: CASSVGGIAYEQYF
DNA: TGTGCCAGCAGCGTAGGCGGGATCGCCTACGAGCAGTACTTC

D: TRBD2
J: TRBJ2-7
size: few
V: TRBV12-5
CDR3: CASGLALTSGRNEQYF
DNA: TGTGCTAGTGGTTTGGCCCTGACTAGCGGGAGGAACGAGCAGTACTTC

D: NA
J: TRBJ2-7
size: NA
V: TRBV6-5
CDR3: CASSPSMAEYEQYF
DNA: TGTGCCAGCAGTCCTTCTATGGCGGAATACGAGCAGTACTTC

D: TRBD2
J: TRBJ2-7
size: NA
V: TRBV5-1
CDR3: CASSPWTSGGPGAGYNEQYF
DNA: TGCGCCAGCAGCCCCTGGACTAGCGGAGGACCCGGCGCGGGCTACAATGAGCAGTACTTC

D: TRBD1
J: TRBJ2-3
size: NA
V: TRBV7-2
CDR3: CASSRGVGQGLRYAYF
DNA: TGTGCCAGCAGCCGGGGGGTGGGACAGGGTTTAAGATACGCGTATTTT

D: TRBD1
J: TRBJ2-7
size: NA
V: TRBV7-9
CDR3: CASSLAGTGGVGEQYF
DNA: TGTGCCAGCAGCTTAGCAGGGACAGGGGGCGTGGGCGAGCAGTACTTC

D: TRBD2
J: TRBJ2-3
size: few
V: TRBV6-2/TRBV6-3
CDR3: CASSQASAGAVRYAYF
DNA: TGTGCCAGCAGTCAAGCTTCGGCGGGAGCTGTCAGATACGCGTATTTT

D: TRBD1
J: TRBJ2-7
size: NA
V: TRBV12-3/TRBV12-4
CDR3: CASSPLTGILGEQYF
DNA: TGTGCCAGCAGTCCACTGACAGGGATTCTGGGGGAGCAGTACTTC

D: NA
J: TRBJ2-7
size: NA
V: TRBV12-3/TRBV12-4
CDR3: CASRLRVPGEQYF
DNA: TGTGCCAGCAGGCTTAGAGTGCCTGGCGAGCAGTACTTC

D: TRBD1
J: TRBJ2-7
size: few
V: TRBV4-2
CDR3: CASSQSGGGYEQYF
DNA: TGTGCCAGCAGCCAGTCAGGGGGTGGCTACGAGCAGTACTTC

D: NA
J: TRBJ2-1
size: NA
V: TRBV10-3
CDR3: CAISPRIASSYNEQFF
DNA: TGTGCCATCAGCCCCCGGATAGCGAGCTCCTACAATGAGCAGTTCTTC

D: NA
J: TRBJ2-7
size: NA
V: TRBV3-1
CDR3: CASSRSRGLRGLEQYF
DNA: TGTGCCAGCAGCCGCTCAAGAGGACTCAGGGGTCTAGAGCAGTACTTC

D: TRBD2
J: TRBJ2-7
size: NA
V: TRBV2
CDR3: CASSSSGRAKYEQYF
DNA: TGTGCCAGCAGTAGTAGCGGGAGGGCCAAGTACGAGCAGTACTTC

D: TRBD1
J: TRBJ2-5
size: NA
V: TRBV9
CDR3: CASSPDRGRRVERETQYF
DNA: TGTGCCAGCAGCCCAGACAGGGGGCGCAGGGTCGAGCGAGAGACCCAGTACTTC

D: NA
J: TRBJ2-7
size: NA
V: TRBV28
CDR3: CASRIFQGPYEQYF
DNA: TGTGCCAGCAGAATCTTTCAGGGCCCCTACGAGCAGTACTTC

D: TRBD2
J: TRBJ2-1
size: NA
V: TRBV18
CDR3: CASSPRSSGSVNEQFF
DNA: TGTGCCAGCTCACCGCGGTCTAGCGGGAGTGTGAATGAGCAGTTCTTC

D: NA
J: TRBJ2-6
size: few
V: TRBV20-1
CDR3: CSARAKSSGANVLTF
DNA: TGCAGTGCTAGGGCCAAGAGCTCTGGGGCCAACGTCCTGACTTTC

D: NA
J: TRBJ2-1
size: NA
V: TRBV3-1
CDR3: CASSPGPRDEQFF
DNA: TGTGCCAGCAGCCCGGGGCCTAGGGATGAGCAGTTCTTC

D: TRBD1
J: TRBJ1-2
size: NA
V: TRBV9
CDR3: CASSVLQGAGYTF
DNA: TGTGCCAGCAGCGTACTACAGGGGGCTGGCTACACCTTC

D: NA
J: TRBJ2-5
size: NA
V: TRBV7-2
CDR3: CASSLVFGGNDEQYF
DNA: TGTGCCAGCAGCTTAGTGTTTGGGGGCAACGATGAGCAGTACTTC

D: TRBD1
J: TRBJ1-6
size: once
V: TRBV2
CDR3: CARQDRVAYNSPLHF
DNA: TGTGCCAGGCAAGACAGGGTGGCCTATAATTCACCCCTCCACTTT

D: NA
J: TRBJ2-3
size: NA
V: TRBV21-1
CDR3: CASSKRSEYTSVAGLAGTDTQYF
DNA: TGTGCCAGCAGTAAGCGGTCCGAGTACACTAGCGTAGCTGGACTAGCCGGGACGGATACGCAGTATTTT

D: NA
J: TRBJ1-4
size: NA
V: TRBV6-1
CDR3: CASTFGLNEKLFF
DNA: TGTGCCAGCACCTTCGGGCTGAATGAAAAACTGTTTTTT

D: TRBD2
J: TRBJ2-3
size: NA
V: TRBV2
CDR3: CASSDRPLAGRYAYF
DNA: TGTGCCAGCAGTGACCGGCCACTAGCGGGGAGGTACGCGTATTTT

D: NA
J: TRBJ2-6
size: few
V: TRBV5-1
CDR3: CASTWTVPSGANVLTF
DNA: TGCGCCAGCACCTGGACGGTTCCCTCTGGGGCCAACGTCCTGACTTTC

D: NA
J: TRBJ1-1
size: NA
V: TRBV7-2
CDR3: CASSLTGTVGMNTEAFF
DNA: TGTGCCAGCAGCTTAACCGGGACTGTGGGGATGAACACTGAAGCTTTCTTT

D: NA
J: TRBJ1-1
size: few
V: TRBV12-3/TRBV12-4
CDR3: CASGPSGSGTEAFF
DNA: TGTGCCAGCGGTCCCTCAGGGAGCGGCACTGAAGCTTTCTTT

D: TRBD1
J: TRBJ2-1
size: few
V: TRBV7-2
CDR3: CASSLAEGQGIQFF
DNA: TGTGCCAGCAGCTTAGCCGAGGGACAGGGTATACAGTTCTTC

D: NA
J: TRBJ2-4
size: many
V: TRBV7-9
CDR3: CASSFRGPENIQYF
DNA: TGTGCCAGCAGCTTTCGGGGTCCGGAAAACATTCAGTACTTC

D: NA
J: TRBJ2-1
size: few
V: TRBV2
CDR3: CASSQDWYNEQFF
DNA: TGTGCCAGCAGTCAGGACTGGTACAATGAGCAGTTCTTC

D: NA
J: TRBJ1-4
size: NA
V: TRBV28
CDR3: CASSMGPGPEKLFF
DNA: TGTGCCAGCAGCATGGGACCAGGCCCTGAAAAACTGTTTTTT

D: TRBD2
J: TRBJ2-4
size: few
V: TRBV20-1
CDR3: CSAALAGGSKNIQYF
DNA: TGCAGTGCTGCTCTAGCGGGAGGGTCCAAAAACATTCAGTACTTC

D: NA
J: TRBJ1-2
size: few
V: TRBV29-1
CDR3: CSSYDDRSSNYGYTF
DNA: TGCAGCTCTTACGATGACAGATCCTCTAACTATGGCTACACCTTC

D: TRBD2
J: TRBJ2-7
size: NA
V: TRBV20-1
CDR3: CSARDSEAGPYEQYF
DNA: TGCAGTGCTAGAGATAGCGAAGCGGGACCCTACGAGCAGTACTTC

D: TRBD2
J: TRBJ2-1
size: NA
V: TRBV7-2
CDR3: CASSASGGDEQFF
DNA: TGTGCCAGCAGTGCTAGCGGGGGGGATGAGCAGTTCTTC

D: TRBD1
J: TRBJ1-2
size: NA
V: TRBV5-4
CDR3: CASSLEGGQARTF
DNA: TGTGCCAGCAGCTTGGAGGGGGGACAGGCGCGCACCTTC

D: NA
J: TRBJ2-7
size: NA
V: TRBV5-1
CDR3: CASSLQGGHYEQYF
DNA: TGCGCCAGCAGCTTGCAGGGGGGCCACTACGAGCAGTACTTC

D: NA
J: TRBJ2-7
size: few
V: TRBV24-1
CDR3: CATGRYNEQYF
DNA: TGTGCCACCGGACGGTACAATGAGCAGTACTTC

D: NA
J: TRBJ2-7
size: NA
V: TRBV9
CDR3: CASSPLGGLTYEQYF
DNA: TGTGCCAGCAGCCCGCTGGGGGGTTTGACCTACGAGCAGTACTTC